This T cell receptor beta chain was documented in a study of T cells in Graves' hyperthyroidism and ophthalmopathy. Study details: Peripheral blood collection took place at initial diagnosis, before any treatment. The study's findings and limits: The authors' 13 V-J model separated ophthalmopathy from stable hyperthyroidism. Before onset, by a median of 6.5 months, the model predicted ophthalmopathy.

The TCR beta CDR3 regions underwent amplification using RNA transcripts as the source. HTBI primers drove first-round RT-PCR of the TCR CDR3. TCRdb passed the multiplex PCR reads through MiXCR, listing each CDR3 protein once. The top ten clones hold under 35% of a sample with about 640,000 distinct CDR3 sequences, under 25% of them seen once. There are 16 residues in the CDR3. V dropped 3 bases and J dropped 4; count of bases not matched to a gene: 7. The germline V gene has CDR1 SGHNT and CDR2 YYREEE (reference sequence). Diagnosis relied on clinical symptoms, serum thyroxine and TRAb, thyroid ultrasound and orbital computed tomography. About this clonotype itself: The antigen is not known.

The sequence was obtained from a man aged 30-40 years with Graves' ophthalmopathy. J is TRBJ2-3 and V is TRBV5-4, with TRBD2 matching over 11 bases. The sample consisted of blood. In DNA form, the CDR3 reads TGTGCCAGCAGCTCAATAGCGGGAGGGCCCGCAGATACGCAGTATTTT. This sequence encodes CASSSIAGGPADTQYF.